These 21 T cell receptor beta chains came from one sample sequenced in a study of blood T cell repertoires in COVID-19. Sequencing used immunoSEQ multiplex PCR; TCRdb keeps in-frame clones, though not all of them. The sample lists about 250,000 clones; approximately 79% were seen once. The sample consisted of peripheral blood. Every receptor here comes from a woman aged 40 to 50 with active or convalescent COVID-19.

J is TRBJ2-3 and V is TRBV7-9; 8 bases are a match to TRBD2. Germline V gene sequence: CDR1 SEHNR, CDR2 FQNEAQ (reference sequence). Losses at the gene ends were 5 bases for V and 0 bases for J; bases not matched to a gene: 13. The CDR3 is 18 amino acids. The DNA for the CDR3 is TGTGCCAGCAGCCCTAGGGGCATAGCGGGGAGAAGCACAGATACGCAGTATTTT. Its translation is CASSPRGIAGRSTDTQYF.

This clone was recorded many times. This sequence joins TRBV27 and TRBJ1-1; perhaps TRBD1 as D (6 bases). Trimming stripped 6 bases from V and 1 base from J, with 12 bases between. This CDR3 region has 14 residues. CDR1 and CDR2 from the germline V gene are MNHEY and SMNVEV (reference sequence). The CDR3 protein is CASRWDTRNTEAFF. CDR3 bases: TGTGCCAGCAGGTGGGACACTCGGAACACTGAAGCTTTCTTT.

The CDR3 DNA reads TGTGCCAGCAGTGACAGGACTCGTTTCGCCCTCCACTTT. This sequence encodes CASSDRTRFALHF. The rearrangement joins TRBV6-1 to TRBJ1-6; D is unresolved. V lost 3 bases, J lost 14 bases, and 14 bases lay in between. CDR1 and CDR2 from the germline V gene are MNHNS and SASEGT. This CDR3 is built from 13 residues.

The chain is built from TRBV12-3 or TRBV12-4 and TRBJ1-6; D gene ambiguous. Trimming removed 5 bases from V and 13 bases from J, with 15 bases in between. CDR3 length equals 13 residues. CDR3 region: CASSADTVHPLHF. As DNA, the CDR3 is TGTGCCAGCAGTGCTGACACAGTCCACCCCCTCCACTTT.

This chain connects TRBV7-9 to TRBJ1-6; possibly TRBD1 for D (6 bases). Germline V CDR1 and CDR2: SEHNR, FQNEAQ (reference sequence). Trimming left V 4 bases short and J 5 bases short, with 15 bases between. The length of the CDR3 is 16 residues. The CDR3 here is CASSSTGGENNSPLHF. In nucleotides, the CDR3 is TGTGCCAGCAGCTCGACAGGAGGTGAGAATAATTCACCCCTCCACTTT.

Only one count was recorded for this clone. This chain joins TRBV28 and TRBJ1-2; TRBD1 might be the D (5 bases). V lost 11 bases and J 7 bases, leaving 23 bases between the germline ends. Germline V CDR1 and CDR2: MDHEN, SYDVKM. This CDR3 has 14 amino acids. The CDR3 protein is CAGGTSGQAFGYTF. The CDR3 region has the DNA TGTGCCGGGGGTACTAGCGGGCAGGCTTTTGGCTACACCTTC.

The chain joins TRBV19 to TRBJ1-5; D is uncertain. Between the trimmed V and J ends, which lost 5 bases and 4 bases, there was a span of 6 bases. CDR1 and CDR2 from the germline V gene are LNHDA and SQIVND (reference sequence). The CDR3 has 12 amino acids. This CDR3 is CASSLFNQPQHF. The CDR3, as DNA: TGTGCCAGTAGTCTATTTAATCAGCCCCAGCATTTT.

This clone was counted a few times. V and J are TRBV16 and TRBJ1-1; 8 positions match TRBD1. V shed 4 bases and J 2 bases; nucleotides not matched to a gene: 3. The germline gives CDR1 KGHSY, CDR2 FQNENV. CDR3 length equals 14 residues. The CDR3 nucleotides read TGTGCCAGCAGCCTCGACAGGGGCAACACTGAAGCTTTCTTT. Encoded protein: CASSLDRGNTEAFF.

The chain links TRBV9 to TRBJ2-7, with D perhaps TRBD1 (6 bases). Trimming shortened V by 4 bases and J by 3 bases, and 20 bases separated the two germline ends. Germline assignment: CDR1 SGDLS and CDR2 YYNGEE. The CDR3 covers 16 residues. CDR3 loop: CASSSSPSTGNYEQYF. The CDR3, as DNA: TGTGCCAGCAGCTCCTCCCCTAGCACAGGGAACTACGAGCAGTACTTC.

This clone was observed once. The chain employs TRBV5-5 and TRBJ1-1; D is uncertain. The germline V gene has CDR1 SGHKS and CDR2 YYEKEE (reference sequence). Trimming took 4 bases from V and 1 from J, leaving 11 bases between them. CDR3 size: 14 residues. The CDR3 sequence is CASSPRPGNTEAFF. The CDR3 nucleotides read TGTGCCAGCAGCCCACGGCCAGGGAACACTGAAGCTTTCTTT. The entire variable domain, with the rest obtained from reference TRBV5-5 and TRBJ1-1, is as follows: DAGVTQSPTHLIKTRGQQVTLRCSPISGHKSVSWYQQVLGQGPQFIFQYYEKEERGRGNFPDRFSARQFPNYSSELNVNALLLGDSALYLCASSPRPGNTEAFFGQGTRLTVV.

This clone was seen more than once but under ten times. V gene TRBV5-1 combines with J gene TRBJ1-1, with 8 nucleotides matching TRBD1. V trimming: 0 bases; J trimming: 9 bases; junction bases outside the gene matches: 4. This CDR3 has 13 residues. CDR1 is SGHRS and CDR2 is YFSETQ in the germline V gene. CDR3 loop: CASSLGGQGKAFF. CDR3 coding DNA: TGCGCCAGCAGCTTGGGAGGACAGGGAAAAGCTTTCTTT.

The rearrangement joins TRBV6-5 to TRBJ2-3, with D perhaps TRBD2 (6 bases). Per the germline V gene, CDR1 is MNHEY and CDR2 is SVGAGI. There are 16 residues in the CDR3. The germline V and J ends were trimmed by 0 bases and 1 base, with 11 bases remaining between them. CDR3 in DNA: TGTGCCAGCAGTTACTCGCCCGGGGAGGGCACAGATACGCAGTATTTT. Amino acids: CASSYSPGEGTDTQYF.

J is TRBJ1-2 and V is TRBV12-3 or TRBV12-4; no firm D call. CDR3 length: 13 residues. Trimming removed 7 bases from V and 8 bases from J, with 17 bases in between. The CDR3, as DNA: TGTGCCAGCACCCTCGCGGGAGGGATCGGCTACACCTTC. This encodes CASTLAGGIGYTF.

This clone was picked up one time. This chain connects TRBV7-2 to TRBJ1-4, with 10 bases that match TRBD1. This CDR3 contains 14 residues. The germline V gene encodes CDR1 SGHTA and CDR2 FQGNSA. V was clipped by 4 bases and J by 5 bases; unmatched bases: 1. The CDR3 DNA follows: TGTGCCAGCAGCTCGGGACAGGGGAATGAAAAACTGTTTTTT. It yields the protein CASSSGQGNEKLFF.

The V and J genes are TRBV19 and TRBJ2-5; 11 nucleotides match TRBD2. The trim removed 6 bases at V and 2 bases at J, leaving 8 bases unmatched. The CDR3 is 16 residues long. Looked up from germline, CDR1 is LNHDA and CDR2 is SQIVND (reference sequence). CDR3 loop: CASSRTSGGRQETQYF. The CDR3 DNA sequence: TGTGCCAGTAGCCGAACTAGCGGGGGACGTCAAGAGACCCAGTACTTC.

The chain couples TRBV21-1 to TRBJ1-2; whether TRBD1, the table's D call, matches the DNA was not checked. TRBV21-1 is termed a pseudogene. There are 21 residues in the CDR3. CDR3 region: CASSKDRTGRRIKENNYGYTF. The CDR3 DNA follows: TGTGCCAGCAGCAAAGATAGGACAGGGAGGAGAATAAAGGAGAATAACTATGGCTACACCTTC.

This chain connects TRBV6-6 to TRBJ1-3; D ambiguous. The V gene's germline CDR1 is MNHNY and CDR2 SVGAGI (reference sequence). The V gene lost 6 bases and the J gene lost 4 bases, with 10 bases spanning the gap. This CDR3 has 13 amino acids. CDR3 coding DNA: TGTGCCAGCAGCCTGGACTGGGGAAACACCATATATTTT. Translation gives CASSLDWGNTIYF.

This rearrangement joins TRBV14 to TRBJ2-5; a weak D match, TRBD2 (5 bases). This CDR3 comprises 15 residues. CDR1 and CDR2 (germline): SGHDN, FVKESK. Trimming left V 2 bases short and J 7 bases short, with 17 bases between. The CDR3, as DNA: TGTGCCAGCAGCCAACCCCTCGCAGGTCGGGGGACCCAGTACTTC. Its protein product is CASSQPLAGRGTQYF.

This clone was detected only a few times. V is TRBV3-1 (or the pseudogene TRBV3-2) and J is TRBJ2-2, with 14 bases that match TRBD2. The CDR3 extends over 20 amino acids. The junction had 10 bases not matched to a gene; V was cut back by 0 bases and J by 4 bases. The germline CDR1 and CDR2 sequences are LGHDT and YNNKEL (reference sequence). The CDR3 nucleotides read TGTGCCAGCAGCCAAGATTTTGGACTAGCGGGGGGATCGGTCACCGGGGAGCTGTTTTTT. Protein product: CASSQDFGLAGGSVTGELFF.

This clone was seen a few times. The chain is built from TRBV9 and TRBJ1-1; D not resolved. Germline V gene data show CDR1 as SGDLS and CDR2 as YYNGEE. This CDR3 spans 14 amino acids. Trimming removed 1 base from V and 5 bases from J, with 12 bases in between. CDR3 in DNA: TGTGCCAGCAGCGTAAGGTCTACGGGGACTGAAGCTTTCTTT. It encodes CASSVRSTGTEAFF. The variable domain in full, completed from reference TRBV9 and TRBJ1-1, reads DSGVTQTPKHLITATGQRVTLRCSPRSGDLSVYWYQQSLDQGLQFLIQYYNGEERAKGNILERFSAQQFPDLHSELNLSSLELGDSALYFCASSVRSTGTEAFFGQGTRLTVV.

The chain recombines TRBV5-1 with TRBJ1-1, with 7 bases that match TRBD1. J gave up 1 base and V 3 bases, and 0 bases lay outside the gene matches. Germline V gene lookup returns CDR1 SGHRS and CDR2 YFSETQ. The CDR3 is 13 amino acids. CDR3 nucleotides: TGCGCCAGCAGCTGGGACAGGAACACTGAAGCTTTCTTT. It yields the protein CASSWDRNTEAFF.